Below, one T cell receptor (beta chain) is given with its context. The antigen is unknown. These data originate in a study of beta chain features in type 1 diabetes. Populations obtained by sorting all exceeded 98% purity. This CDR3 spans 11 amino acids. The germline V gene has CDR1 DFQATT and CDR2 SNEGSKA (reference sequence). V was pared by 0 bases and J by 10 bases, with 9 bases between. Every bit of the isolated RNA underwent reverse transcription, so sequencing read expressed TCRB transcripts. Produced via immunoSEQ multiplex PCR; TCRdb's table is partial and in-frame only. The sample lists about 660,000 clones; 11% to 15% were seen once. Whole-study results and caveats: TCRB rearrangement may or may not be influenced by HLA type; here this remained unresolved. Cells with high TCR expression could be over-represented by cDNA sequencing. The study found moderately but significantly shorter TCRB CDR3s in all four CD4+ subsets of Type 1 diabetes patients.

Sequenced input: naive CD4+ T cells from blood. This rearrangement joins TRBV20-1 to TRBJ2-5; D is undetermined. This TCR was sampled from a man younger than 35 with type 1 diabetes. The CDR3 sequence: CSARDLGDQYF. In DNA form, the CDR3 reads TGCAGTGCTAGAGATTTAGGCGACCAGTACTTC.